This T cell receptor (beta chain) was captured in a study of cytomegalovirus exposure and HLA in healthy donors. Whole-study context: Most donors, about 77% of roughly 400 genotyped, fell in the Caucasian-associated ancestry cluster. Study-wide findings and caveats: Previous analysis showed most TCR beta V segments were productive about 87% or about 30% of the time. The study dropped some indistinguishable V segments, TRBV6-2 and TRBV6-3 among them. Listed as cytomegalovirus-associated were over 150 TCR beta chains.

PCR amplification relied on 60 Vbeta primers (plus 13 Jbeta primers). TCRdb keeps only in-frame clones here, not all; method: immunoSEQ multiplex PCR. The table records 100,000 to 150,000 clones, 80% to 90% of them present only once. Remarks on this clone: Antigen: not known.

Germline V CDR1 and CDR2: PRHDT, FYEKMQ (reference sequence). V shed 5 bases and J shed 3 bases, with 16 bases lying between them. The CDR3 extends over 15 amino acids. The clonotype was recovered from a woman aged 35 to 49 in good health and CMV-seropositive. The chain is built from TRBV13 and TRBJ2-5; D possibly corresponds to TRBD2 (6 bases). The sequenced material came from PBMCs. Here the CDR3 reads CASSPRGVAEETQYF. The CDR3 region has the DNA TGTGCCAGCAGCCCTCGCGGGGTAGCGGAAGAGACCCAGTACTTC.